These 20 T cell receptor beta chains were sequenced from one sample in a study of control samples from healthy donors and cancer patients. The data were produced by immunoSEQ multiplex PCR, yet TCRdb's version contains in-frame clones alone and is incomplete. The data hold about 28,000 clones, with 80% to 90% observed a single time. The sample taken for sequencing was PBMCs. All receptors derive from a woman between 40 and 55 years old with lung cancer.

The chain has TRBV6-1 and TRBJ2-3; the match to TRBD2 covers 7 bases. The CDR3 is made up of 16 amino acids. Unmatched junction bases numbered 10, after V lost 3 bases and J lost 4 bases. Germline CDR1 MNHNS, CDR2 SASEGT. CDR3 in DNA: TGTGCCAGCAGTGAGACCCGGGGGGTGGGGTCAGATACGCAGTATTTT. This codes for CASSETRGVGSDTQYF.

This chain links TRBV4-3 with TRBJ1-1; 8 nucleotides agree with TRBD1. The CDR3 is made up of 14 amino acids. The germline V gene encodes CDR1 LGHNA and CDR2 YSLEER. Trimming took 4 bases from V and 5 from J; bases not matched to a gene: 6. The CDR3 region is CASSPGGSGTEAFF. As DNA, the CDR3 is TGCGCCAGCAGCCCAGGGGGCAGTGGAACTGAAGCTTTCTTT.

V is TRBV3-1 (or the pseudogene TRBV3-2) and J is TRBJ2-3, with 7 positions matching TRBD1. The junction had 5 bases not matched to a gene; V was cut back by 4 bases and J by 4 bases. CDR3 length: 14 amino acids. The germline gives CDR1 LGHDT, CDR2 YNNKEL (reference sequence). The CDR3 DNA is TGTGCCAGCAGCCGACAGGGCTTCGCAGATACGCAGTATTTT. This encodes CASSRQGFADTQYF.

This chain joins TRBV11-2 and TRBJ1-1; D remains ambiguous. V was pared by 3 bases and J by 5 bases, with 13 bases between. Germline CDR1 SGHAT, CDR2 FQNNGV. CDR3 length: 14 amino acids. The CDR3 protein is CASSFLVSTTEAFF. CDR3 DNA sequence: TGTGCCAGCAGCTTTTTGGTTTCTACTACTGAAGCTTTCTTT.

The chain joins TRBV2 to TRBJ2-7, with D perhaps TRBD1 (6 bases). V lost 8 bases and J 3 bases, leaving 14 bases between the germline ends. CDR1 is SNHLY and CDR2 is FYNNEI in the germline V gene. This CDR3 comprises 13 residues. The CDR3 DNA sequence: TGTGCCAGCGGCCGGGACACCTTCTACGAGCAGTACTTC. Residues: CASGRDTFYEQYF.

This clone has just a few counts. The V and J genes are TRBV9 and TRBJ1-3, with D unresolved. V lost 0 bases and J lost 11, with 12 bases in between. There are 13 residues in the CDR3. Germline V gene sequence: CDR1 SGDLS, CDR2 YYNGEE. This CDR3 is CASSVGVGSSIYF. Written as DNA, the CDR3 is TGTGCCAGCAGCGTAGGTGTGGGGTCCTCCATATATTTT.

The chain carries TRBV7-2 and TRBJ2-7; D might be TRBD1 (6 bases). The CDR3 is 15 amino acids. Germline CDR1 and CDR2: SGHTA and FQGNSA. The V end lost 1 base, the J end lost 5 bases, and 15 bases lay between the germline ends. In DNA, the CDR3 is TGTGCCAGCAGCTTAGATAACAGGGTGATCGACGAGCAGTACTTC. It is translated as CASSLDNRVIDEQYF.

The chain combines TRBV4-2 with TRBJ1-1, with D unclear. In germline, CDR1 is LGHNA, CDR2 YNFKEQ. V was cut by 0 bases and J by 1 base, with 3 bases left in between. The CDR3 length is 13 residues. In DNA, the CDR3 is TGTGCCAGCAGCCAAGATAGGAACACTGAAGCTTTCTTT. As protein: CASSQDRNTEAFF.

Only one count was recorded for this clone. V usage is TRBV9 and J usage is TRBJ2-1; D is possibly TRBD1 (6 bases). Deletions cut 3 bases from V and 1 base from J, with 14 bases between. The CDR3 has 16 residues. Germline V gene sequence: CDR1 SGDLS, CDR2 YYNGEE. DNA of the CDR3: TGTGCCAGCAGCGCCAAAAAGGGGGAATCCTACAATGAGCAGTTCTTC. This gives the protein CASSAKKGESYNEQFF.

The V and J genes are TRBV7-2 and TRBJ1-2; 9 bases align to TRBD1. V was pared by 5 bases and J by 7 bases, with 2 bases of the junction left unmatched. The CDR3 runs 12 residues. Germline values: CDR1 SGHTA, CDR2 FQGNSA. CDR3 protein: CASSPTGGGYTF. As DNA, the CDR3 is TGTGCCAGCAGCCCGACAGGGGGTGGCTACACCTTC. Supplemented by reference TRBV7-2 and TRBJ1-2, the full variable domain reads GAGVSQSPSNKVTEKGKDVELRCDPISGHTALYWYRQSLGQGLEFLIYFQGNSAPDKSGLPSDRFSAERTGGSVSTLTIQRTQQEDSAVYLCASSPTGGGYTFGSGTRLTVV.

The rearrangement links TRBV24-1 to TRBJ1-2, with 8 bases matching TRBD1. Germline lookup yields CDR1 KGHDR and CDR2 SFDVKD. The length of the CDR3 is 15 residues. V shed 3 bases and J 4 bases; nucleotides not matched to a gene: 6. The CDR3 loop is CATSDHRGSGYGYTF. The CDR3 bases are TGTGCCACCAGTGATCACAGGGGGTCGGGCTATGGCTACACCTTC.

This sequence joins TRBV7-3 and TRBJ2-5; 7 bases fit TRBD2. Trimming cost V 3 bases and J 4 bases; bases outside gene matches: 5. Looked up from germline, CDR1 is SGHTA and CDR2 is FQGTGA. The CDR3 has 14 residues. CDR3 bases: TGTGCCAGCAGCTTCAACGGCGGGGGAGAGACCCAGTACTTC. Translation gives CASSFNGGGETQYF.

V usage is TRBV7-9 and J usage is TRBJ2-5; a possible D gene is TRBD1 (5 bases). Germline V gene sequence: CDR1 SEHNR, CDR2 FQNEAQ (reference sequence). Trimming took off 2 bases at V and 3 bases at J, with 7 bases between the two ends. The CDR3 loop spans 13 amino acids. The CDR3 DNA is TGTGCCAGCAGCTTACAAGGGGAAGAGACCCAGTACTTC. Residues: CASSLQGEETQYF.

The gene calls are TRBV5-1 and TRBJ2-3, with D possibly being TRBD1 (5 bases). Germline CDR1 and CDR2: SGHRS and YFSETQ. V shed 4 bases and J shed 5 bases, with 14 bases lying between them. This CDR3 spans 14 amino acids. Here the CDR3 DNA reads TGCGCCAGCAGCGCGGACACGCGGAGAGATACGCAGTATTTT. Its translation: CASSADTRRDTQYF.

This chain uses TRBV4-3 with TRBJ2-6; 10 nucleotides agree with TRBD2. The CDR3 totals 19 residues. CDR1 LGHNA and CDR2 YSLEER come from the germline V gene. Trimming took 4 bases from V and 1 from J; bases not matched to a gene: 10. The CDR3 is CASSPQPSGGASGANVLTF. In DNA form, the CDR3 reads TGCGCCAGCAGCCCCCAACCGAGCGGGGGGGCGTCTGGGGCCAACGTCCTGACTTTC.

V gene TRBV27 combines with J gene TRBJ1-2, with 8 nucleotides matching TRBD1. The CDR3 has 17 residues. The V and J ends lost 2 bases and 4 bases, in that order; junction bases with no gene match: 12. The germline CDR1 and CDR2 sequences are MNHEY and SMNVEV (reference sequence). The CDR3 reads CASSLPPKDRASYGYTF. The DNA for the CDR3 is TGTGCCAGCAGTTTACCACCTAAGGACAGGGCTTCCTATGGCTACACCTTC.

The CDR3 nucleotides read TGTGCCAGCAGTTCAACACGGGACATCCTCTCCTACGAGCAGTACTTC. Residues: CASSSTRDILSYEQYF. The V gene is TRBV28, the J gene TRBJ2-7, with D possibly being TRBD1 (6 bases). The CDR3 totals 16 residues. Trimming pared 4 bases from V and 0 bases from J, leaving 16 bases between. Germline CDR1 MDHEN, CDR2 SYDVKM.

The rearrangement links TRBV6-2 or TRBV6-3 to TRBJ1-1, with no clear D. Germline V gene lookup returns CDR1 MNHEY and CDR2 SVGEGT. The length of the CDR3 is 12 residues. With 2 bases removed from V and 11 bases from J, the gap between germline ends came to 12 bases. CDR3 region: CASSYMASEAFF. The DNA for the CDR3 is TGTGCCAGCAGTTACATGGCCTCCGAGGCTTTCTTT.

The chain is built from TRBV5-1 and TRBJ2-5, with TRBD2 matching over 10 bases. The V and J ends lost 8 bases and 2 bases, in that order; junction bases with no gene match: 6. The CDR3 runs 14 residues. Germline assignment: CDR1 SGHRS and CDR2 YFSETQ. The CDR3 loop reads CASKTSGVQETQYF. Here the CDR3 DNA reads TGCGCCAGTAAAACTAGCGGGGTACAAGAGACCCAGTACTTC.

V gene TRBV30 combines with J gene TRBJ1-4, with D uncertain. Trimming took 1 base from V and 6 from J, leaving 3 bases between them. Germline CDR1 GTSNPN, CDR2 SVGIG (reference sequence). The CDR3 has 11 residues. The CDR3 DNA reads as TGTGCCTGGAGTGATGATGAAAAACTGTTTTTT. This translates into CAWSDDEKLFF.